This record covers a single T cell receptor (beta chain). Its antigen is not yet known. No much larger clonotype is one base removed from it; base qualities were not supplied. The CDR3 regions of human TCRbeta chains were analyzed by immunosequencing. The original pipeline was this. TCRs in the repertoires were matched against a reference library of SARS-CoV-2-specific TCRs that had been generated with the MIRA antigen-specificity platform. Breadth was defined as the fraction of unique TCRs that were SARS-CoV-2-associated. Depth was defined as the fraction of total T cells that were SARS-CoV-2-associated. Using the MIRA data, each spike-specific TCR was mapped to the spike region that the TCR reacts to and placed in a CD4 or CD8 class. Log10-transformed breadth and depth values were compared by one-way ANOVA with Sidak's multiple comparisons tests. The immuneACCESS repertoire file appears here via TCRdb, limited to in-frame rearrangements. These files lack a portion of the clones; in checked studies, under half of the deficit traces to unresolved V genes, and the cause of the others is not known. That table furnishes V, J and clone size, whereas the DNA furnished D and trimming. The sample contains around 150,000 clones, 90% of them found a single time. The ten largest clones add up to approximately 3.6% of the sample.

This record belongs to a study of T cell responses to AZD1222 COVID-19 vaccine (dated by TCRdb to the early 2020s). Broadly, across the study: AZD1222 recipients given second doses at about 4 weeks or at about 12 weeks were pooled, since spike-specific TCR depth and breadth were not found to differ between the two schedules. A total of 233 trial participants underwent TCR sequencing, of whom 207 received two doses of AZD1222 and about 26 received two doses of the MenACWY control vaccine. Trial participants were enrolled into age subgroups of 18-55, 56-69 and 70-plus years, which contained about 160, 30 and 59 TCR-sequenced participants, respectively.

Broad study findings and their caveats: Epitopes outside the regions mutated in the B.1.351 and B.1.1.7 variants were reportedly recognized by nearly half of the unique spike-specific TCRs. In the small 56-69-year group, the increase in depth fell short of significance, most likely because of low power. Because no samples from the day 14 peak response were available, repertoires could be characterized only after the peak T cell response. CD4 TCRs associated with the vaccine covered the entire spike protein, and the dominant responses were in regions 160-218 and 743-854. Conclusions about previously exposed vaccinees are limited, since just a handful of AZD1222 recipients were seropositive for SARS-CoV-2 at baseline. A significant rise in spike-specific TCR breadth and depth was observed after two AZD1222 doses relative to day 0 and relative to MenACWY recipients. Participants were mostly white British and included more females than males, and it was suggested by the authors that clonal diversity may have been underestimated.

The sample's time point label, decoded: baseline before first vaccination. Vaccinee samples came from UK trials COV001 and COV002, including a single-blind randomized controlled phase 2/3 trial of AZD1222 (ChAdOx1 nCoV-19) in healthy adults. For TCRbeta chain sequencing, PBMC samples were collected from trial participants at day 0 and at day 28 after the second dose. This TCR was sampled from an adult in good health. The sample in question was peripheral blood, obtained on day 0 of AZD1222 vaccination.

The CDR3 reads CASSLGGDSFRLGEQFF. Read as DNA, the sequence is TGTGCCAGCAGCTTAGGAGGGGACAGTTTTCGGCTTGGTGAGCAGTTCTTC. This chain joins TRBV13 to TRBJ2-1; 7 junctional bases match TRBD1. The germline V gene (reference sequence) yields PRHDT for CDR1 and FYEKMQ for CDR2. Relative to germline, V is missing 0 bases and J is missing 9 bases, with 14 bases of the junction outside any gene match. Reading from cysteine to phenylalanine, the CDR3 counts 17 amino acids. The read is trimmed to its CDR3 DNA, 51 bases read in frame from base 1. With all but the CDR3 taken from the reference TRBV13 and TRBJ2-1 genes, the full variable domain is: AAGVIQSPRHLIKEKRETATLKCYPIPRHDTVYWYQQGPGQDPQFLISFYEKMQSDKGSIPDRFSAQQFSDYHSELNMSSLELGDSALYFCASSLGGDSFRLGEQFFGPGTRLTVL.